Listed here are 2 T cell receptor beta chains from one sample, sequenced in a study of cytomegalovirus exposure and HLA in healthy donors. The PCR contained 60 Vbeta and 13 Jbeta primers. Measured with immunoSEQ multiplex PCR; TCRdb has only the in-frame clones, and not every one. The table shows some 130,000 clones, with 75% to 85% occurring only once. Sequenced: PBMCs. The receptors were sampled from a male donor in good health and CMV-seronegative.

The rearrangement links TRBV19 to TRBJ1-1; D might be TRBD1 (5 bases). This CDR3 is built from 13 residues. V was trimmed by 3 bases and J by 8 bases, leaving 13 bases between them. Germline CDR1 reads LNHDA; CDR2 reads SQIVND (reference sequence). DNA for the CDR3: TGTGCCAGTAGTATCAAGTGGCAGGGCGAAGCTTTCTTT. Its translation is CASSIKWQGEAFF.

For this clone: Other DNA sequences in this sample translate to the same CDR3. Here the CDR3 reads CASSSVGSRLDEQYF. The CDR3 nucleotides are TGCGCCAGCAGCTCCGTCGGGAGCCGGCTGGACGAGCAGTACTTC. The rearrangement joins TRBV5-1 to TRBJ2-7, with TRBD2 as a possible D gene (6 bases). CDR1 and CDR2 from the germline V gene are SGHRS and YFSETQ. The CDR3 covers 15 residues. The V gene lost 3 bases and the J gene lost 5 bases, with 18 bases spanning the gap.